This T cell receptor (beta chain) derives from a study of blood T cell repertoires in COVID-19. The CDR3 covers 18 residues. CDR1 is SGDLS and CDR2 is YYNGEE in the germline V gene. V dropped 4 bases and J dropped 0 bases, with 20 bases sitting between them. Under the authors' procedure: Reference gene primer amplification gave nucleated cell count estimates. Repertoires were generated with immunoSEQ multiplex PCR, while TCRdb's copy carries only in-frame clones and drops some. The V and J calls and clone size were taken over from that table, and D and trimming were inferred from the DNA. The repertoire consists of about 99,000 clones, with roughly 84% occurring once and the leading ten covering around 2%.

The rearrangement uses TRBV9 and TRBJ1-3; possibly TRBD1 for D (5 bases). The TCR sequence derives from a man in his 70s with active or convalescent COVID-19. Sequences were obtained from peripheral blood. The CDR3 is CASSKRQLSYVSGNTIYF. CDR3 nucleotide sequence: TGTGCCAGCAGCAAGAGACAGCTTTCCTACGTCTCTGGAAACACCATATATTTT. Filled out from reference TRBV9 and TRBJ1-3, the complete variable domain reads DSGVTQTPKHLITATGQRVTLRCSPRSGDLSVYWYQQSLDQGLQFLIQYYNGEERAKGNILERFSAQQFPDLHSELNLSSLELGDSALYFCASSKRQLSYVSGNTIYFGEGSWLTVV.